This is a list of T cell receptor beta chains from one sample in a study of molecular identifiers for immune sequencing clone quantification. In TCRdb, the PCR reads were re-called with MiXCR into one record per CDR3 protein. Altogether 50,000 or so distinct CDR3 sequences are present, under 30% being singletons, with the ten largest covering around 1.8%. Sequenced sample: naive CD8+ T cells from blood, with Jurkat cell RNA spiked in. These receptors all stem from a human donor in good health. Some libraries in this study had Jurkat cell RNA spiked in. Each CDR3 is given with its conserved first and last residue. The order of the fields is clone size, V gene, D gene, J gene, CDR3 DNA, CDR3 protein. The D gene is left open where the match is weak. Rows give clone size only sometimes, using once, few, many, or a class for an expanded clone.

>many|TRBV19|TRBD2|TRBJ2-7
TGTGCCAGTAGCCCCACTAGCGGGGATTCCTACGAGCAGTACTTC
CASSPTSGDSYEQYF
>many|TRBV3-1|TRBD1|TRBJ1-1
TGTGCCAGCAGCACATGGACAGGGTACAACACTGAAGCTTTCTTT
CASSTWTGYNTEAFF
>-|TRBV27|-|TRBJ2-7
TGTGCCAGCAGTTTATTCGCGACAGACTGCGAGCAGTACTTC
CASSLFATDCEQYF
>many|TRBV4-3|-|TRBJ2-7
TGCGCCAGCAGCCAAGGTGCAACGGGGCCCCCCTACGAGCAGTACTTC
CASSQGATGPPYEQYF
>-|TRBV6-6|-|TRBJ2-5
TGTGCCGGCAGTTATTGGGAGACCCAGTACTTC
CAGSYWETQYF
>many|TRBV4-1|TRBD1|TRBJ2-7
TGCGCCAGCAGCTCCGGGACAGGGGAGGGCTACGAGCAGTACTTC
CASSSGTGEGYEQYF
>many|TRBV30|-|TRBJ2-2
TGTGCCTGGCGGCAGGGGAACACCGGGGAGCTGTTTTTT
CAWRQGNTGELFF
>many|TRBV28|-|TRBJ2-7
TGTGCCAGCAGCCCCGGGGGCTACGAGCAGTACTTC
CASSPGGYEQYF
>many|TRBV5-8|-|TRBJ2-7
TGTGCCAGCAGCTTGGGGACAGCCAACTACGAGCAGTACTTC
CASSLGTANYEQYF
>few|TRBV28|TRBD1|TRBJ2-7
TGTGCCAGCAGTCGCGGGACAGGGGCCTACGAGCAGTACTTC
CASSRGTGAYEQYF
>many|TRBV7-9|TRBD2|TRBJ2-7
TGTGCCAGCAGCTTAGGGCCCGGGGACTACTACGAGCAGTACTTC
CASSLGPGDYYEQYF
>many|TRBV12-3/TRBV12-4|-|TRBJ1-4
TGTGCCAGCAGTTTAGCGGGGGCCGGGGAGTGGACTAATGAAAAACTGTTTTTT
CASSLAGAGEWTNEKLFF
>many|TRBV4-1|-|TRBJ2-3
TGCGCCAGCAGCCAAGCTTGGGGGGCCACAGATACGCAGTATTTT
CASSQAWGATDTQYF
>few|TRBV6-5|-|TRBJ1-5
TGTGCCAGCAGTTACTCATGGGGACCTAATCAGCCCCAGCATTTT
CASSYSWGPNQPQHF
>many|TRBV4-1|-|TRBJ2-3
TGCGCCAGCAGCCATGGTACCAGCCGCACAGATACGCAGTATTTT
CASSHGTSRTDTQYF
>many|TRBV23-1|-|TRBJ2-5
TGCGCCAGCAGTCAATCGGGGGACACCAAAAAAAATCAAGAGACCCAGTACTTC
CASSQSGDTKKNQETQYF
>many|TRBV20-1|-|TRBJ1-5
TGCAGTGCTAGAGAATTGGGGAATCAGCCCCAGCATTTT
CSARELGNQPQHF
>many|TRBV4-3|TRBD1|TRBJ2-7
TGCGCCAGCAGCCAAGATCACAGGGGCACCTACGAGCAGTACTTC
CASSQDHRGTYEQYF
>many|TRBV4-2|TRBD1|TRBJ2-2
TGTGCCAGCAGCCACCTCGGGACAGGGGAAGGCACCGGGGAGCTGTTTTTT
CASSHLGTGEGTGELFF
>many|TRBV12-5|TRBD1|TRBJ1-1
TGTGCTAGTGCCCGGGACAGGGGAGTCACTGAAGCTTTCTTT
CASARDRGVTEAFF
>many|TRBV15|-|TRBJ2-7
TGTGCCACCAGCTCCACCAGGAGGGACAGATACTACGAGCAGTACTTC
CATSSTRRDRYYEQYF
>-|TRBV7-2|TRBD1|TRBJ2-1
TGTGCCAGCAGCTCCAGGGGGCAGGGGATCGCCTACAATGAGCGGTTCTTC
CASSSRGQGIAYNERFF
>many|TRBV2|-|TRBJ1-2
TGTGCCAGCAGTGGTCAAGGCTACACCTTC
CASSGQGYTF
>many|TRBV2|-|TRBJ2-7
TGTGCCAGCAGTGAAATGAGGGGGACGACCGACGAGCAGTACTTC
CASSEMRGTTDEQYF
>many|TRBV7-2|-|TRBJ2-7
TGTGCCAGCAGTCACGACTCCGGGAGCTCCTACGAGCAGTACTTC
CASSHDSGSSYEQYF
>many|TRBV20-1|TRBD1|TRBJ2-3
TGCAGTGCCTGGGACAGGCTCGCGAGCACAGATACGCAGTATTTT
CSAWDRLASTDTQYF
>many|TRBV20-1|-|TRBJ1-2
TGCAGTGCTAGAGGTCGTCAGGGGAGCGTCTATGGCTACACCTTC
CSARGRQGSVYGYTF
>many|TRBV6-5|TRBD1|TRBJ2-5
TGTGCCAGCAGTCAAGCAGGGGGACAAGAGACCCAGTACTTC
CASSQAGGQETQYF
>many|TRBV6-2/TRBV6-3|-|TRBJ1-1
TGTGCCAGCAGTTACGGCATTGAAGCTTTCTTT
CASSYGIEAFF
>many|TRBV28|TRBD1|TRBJ1-1
TGTGCCAGCAGTTTATCCCCGACAGGGGAGGACACTGAAGCTTTCTTT
CASSLSPTGEDTEAFF
>few|TRBV5-4|-|TRBJ1-1
TGTGCCAGCAGCTTGGTTGGAGTCACTGAAGCTTTCTTT
CASSLVGVTEAFF
>many|TRBV6-2/TRBV6-3|TRBD2|TRBJ2-1
TGTGCCAGCAGCTTCCTGGGACTAGCGGGGGCGGCTGAGCAGTTCTTC
CASSFLGLAGAAEQFF
>few|TRBV27|TRBD2|TRBJ2-3
TGTGCCAGCAGGATGACTAGCGGGGGCACAGATACGCAGTATTTT
CASRMTSGGTDTQYF
>many|TRBV9|-|TRBJ2-7
TGTGCCAGCAGCGTAGGGGACGTCCCGTACGAGCAGTACTTC
CASSVGDVPYEQYF
>-|TRBV4-2|TRBD2|TRBJ2-7
TGTGCCAGCAGCCCGCGGACTAGCGGGGTGCCTCGCTACGAGCAGTACTTC
CASSPRTSGVPRYEQYF